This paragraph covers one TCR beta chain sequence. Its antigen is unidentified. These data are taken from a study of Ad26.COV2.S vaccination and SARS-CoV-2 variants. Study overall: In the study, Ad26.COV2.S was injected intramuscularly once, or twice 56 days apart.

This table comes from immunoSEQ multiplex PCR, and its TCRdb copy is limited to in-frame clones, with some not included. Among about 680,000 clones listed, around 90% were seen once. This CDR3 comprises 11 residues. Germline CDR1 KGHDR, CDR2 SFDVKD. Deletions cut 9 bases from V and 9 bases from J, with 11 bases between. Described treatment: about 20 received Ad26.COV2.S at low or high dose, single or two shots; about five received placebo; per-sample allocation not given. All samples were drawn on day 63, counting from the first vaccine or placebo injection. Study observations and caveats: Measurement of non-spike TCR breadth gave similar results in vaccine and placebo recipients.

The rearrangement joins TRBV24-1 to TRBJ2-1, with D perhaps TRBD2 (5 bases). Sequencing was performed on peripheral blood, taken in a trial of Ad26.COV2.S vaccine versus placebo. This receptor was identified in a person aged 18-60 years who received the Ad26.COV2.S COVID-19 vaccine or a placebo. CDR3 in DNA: TGTGCCACCGAGTCCGGACTTGAGCAGTTCTTC. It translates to CATESGLEQFF.